This T cell receptor (beta chain) was found in a study of blood T cell repertoires in COVID-19. Background on the study: The United States, Italy and Spain provided the acute and convalescent COVID-19 samples. Sample material is recorded as cDNA or gDNA derived from T cells, B-cell-depleted T cells, or PBMCs.

In the study's own analysis: Nucleated cell number was recorded as an estimate derived from reference gene primer amplification. Assay: immunoSEQ multiplex PCR; the TCRdb copy retains only in-frame clones and omits some. The V and J calls and clone size are taken from that table; D and trimming were inferred from the DNA. The data show 85,000 to 130,000 clones, approximately 85% seen once. This CDR3 spans 17 amino acids. V lost 4 bases to trimming and J lost 1 base; unmatched junction nucleotides: 12. Germline V CDR1 and CDR2: LNHDA, SQIVND (reference sequence). The material sequenced was peripheral blood. The sequence derives from a man aged 55 to 69 with acute or convalescent COVID-19. The J gene is TRBJ1-2, the V gene TRBV19; 7 bases match TRBD1. The DNA of the CDR3 is TGTGCCAGTAGTAACCCCCGAGGGGGCACAGTTAACTATGGCTACACCTTC. Its translation is CASSNPRGGTVNYGYTF. The whole variable domain, remainder taken from reference TRBV19 and TRBJ1-2, is DGGITQSPKYLFRKEGQNVTLSCEQNLNHDAMYWYRQDPGQGLRLIYYSQIVNDFQKGDIAEGYSVSREKKESFPLTVTSAQKNPTAFYLCASSNPRGGTVNYGYTFGSGTRLTVV.